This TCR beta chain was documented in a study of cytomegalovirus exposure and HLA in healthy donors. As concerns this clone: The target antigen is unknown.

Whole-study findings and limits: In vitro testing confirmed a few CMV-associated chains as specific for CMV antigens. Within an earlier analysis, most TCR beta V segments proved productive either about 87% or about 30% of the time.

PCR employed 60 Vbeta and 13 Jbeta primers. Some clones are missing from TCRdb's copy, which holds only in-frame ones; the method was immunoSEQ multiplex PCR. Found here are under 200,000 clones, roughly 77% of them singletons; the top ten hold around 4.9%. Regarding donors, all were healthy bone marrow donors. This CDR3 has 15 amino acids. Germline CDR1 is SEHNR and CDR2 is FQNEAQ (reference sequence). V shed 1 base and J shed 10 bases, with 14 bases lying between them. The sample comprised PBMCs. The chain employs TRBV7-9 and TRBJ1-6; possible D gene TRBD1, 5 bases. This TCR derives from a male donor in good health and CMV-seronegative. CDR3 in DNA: TGTGCCAGCAGCTTAGGAATAGCAGGGCACTCACCCCTCCACTTT. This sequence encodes CASSLGIAGHSPLHF.